This T cell receptor (beta chain) was profiled in a study of cytomegalovirus exposure and HLA in healthy donors. The germline gives CDR1 SSHAT, CDR2 FNYEAQ (reference sequence). CDR3 length: 15 amino acids. The primer mix had 60 Vbeta and 13 Jbeta primers. Only in-frame clones appear in the TCRdb table, and some are missing; sequencing was by immunoSEQ multiplex PCR. In the table there are approximately 120,000 clones, 55% to 75% of which are singletons. Points on this clone: The junction and the germline gene differ at one end; a read error may be behind it.

The TCR was taken from a man aged 25-45 years in good health and CMV-seronegative. The V and J genes are TRBV7-7 and TRBJ2-1, with 12 bases matching TRBD1. The sample taken for sequencing was PBMCs. The CDR3 loop is CASSSRDRGQGEQFF. As DNA, the CDR3 is TGTGCTAGCAGCTCCCGGGACAGGGGGCAAGGTGAGCAGTTCTTC. Filled out from reference TRBV7-7 and TRBJ2-1, the complete variable domain reads GAGVSQSPRYKVTKRGQDVTLRCDPISSHATLYWYQQALGQGPEFLTYFNYEAQPDKSGLPSDRFSAERPEGSISTLTIQRTEQRDSAMYRCASSSRDRGQGEQFFGPGTRLTVL.